These 9 T cell receptor beta chains share one sample of origin, sequenced in a study of neurological immune-mediated disorders. MiXCR, applied by TCRdb to the 5' RACE reads, yields one record per CDR3 protein. Found here are some 87,000 distinct CDR3 sequences, about 13% of them singletons; the top ten hold approximately 5%. Time point in this sample: longitudinal time-point 2. The source material was PBMCs. These receptors were taken from a female donor with HTLV-1-associated myelopathy (HAM/TSP).

Ten or more counts support this clonotype. The chain links TRBV9 to TRBJ2-7; D is tentatively TRBD1 or TRBD2 (5 bases each). Deletions cut 0 bases from V and 1 base from J, with 11 bases between. CDR1 is SGDLS and CDR2 is YYNGEE in the germline V gene. This CDR3 is 15 amino acids long. This CDR3 is CASSVAVGVSYEQYF. The CDR3 DNA follows: TGTGCCAGCAGCGTAGCTGTGGGGGTATCCTACGAGCAGTACTTC.

This clonotype was picked up many times. The J gene is TRBJ2-1, the V gene TRBV5-5; D is undetermined. The CDR3 has 15 residues. Germline loops: CDR1 SGHKS, CDR2 YYEKEE (reference sequence). The V gene lost 2 bases and the J gene lost 8 bases, with 17 bases spanning the gap. The CDR3 loop is CASSFSRPPADEQFF. CDR3 nucleotide sequence: TGTGCCAGCAGCTTCTCTAGGCCCCCGGCCGATGAGCAGTTCTTC.

The CDR3 sequence: CASSPPGKNIQYF. CDR3 nucleotides: TGTGCCAGCAGTCCCCCCGGGAAAAACATTCAGTACTTC. The chain recombines TRBV12-3 or TRBV12-4 with TRBJ2-4; D remains ambiguous. V was shortened by 5 bases and J by 4 bases, with 9 bases between the two germline ends. The CDR3 contains 13 residues.

In this sample, this clonotype turned up many times. The rearrangement joins TRBV20-1 to TRBJ1-6; 8 bases map to TRBD1. The CDR3 has 16 amino acids. The ends lost 3 bases at V and 1 base at J; junction bases unmatched: 5. Per germline, CDR1 DFQATT and CDR2 SNEGSKA (reference sequence). In nucleotides, the CDR3 is TGCAGTGCTAGGACTACAGGGGGATCCTATAATTCACCCCTCCACTTT. Amino acids: CSARTTGGSYNSPLHF.

This clonotype has ten or more counts. The rearrangement links TRBV6-9 to TRBJ2-2, with 7 bases identical to TRBD1. This CDR3 contains 15 residues. Trimming removed 9 bases from V and 5 bases from J; junction bases left unmatched: 12. The germline gives CDR1 MNHGY, CDR2 SVAAGI. The CDR3 here is CARTTRDRRTGELFF. CDR3 nucleotide sequence: TGTGCCAGAACAACCCGGGACAGAAGAACCGGGGAGCTGTTTTTT.

The sample holds many counts of this clonotype. The chain is built from TRBV5-1 and TRBJ1-1, with D unclear. V dropped 4 bases and J dropped 1 base, with 11 bases sitting between them. There are 14 residues in the CDR3. Germline V CDR1 and CDR2: SGHRS, YFSETQ. The CDR3 DNA sequence: TGCGCCAGCAGCCCCCCCACGGGGAACACTGAAGCTTTCTTT. It is translated as CASSPPTGNTEAFF. Drawing the rest from reference TRBV5-1 and TRBJ1-1, the complete variable domain is KAGVTQTPRYLIKTRGQQVTLSCSPISGHRSVSWYQQTPGQGLQFLFEYFSETQRNKGNFPGRFSGRQFSNSRSEMNVSTLELGDSALYLCASSPPTGNTEAFFGQGTRLTVV.

This clonotype has a count of ten or more. The gene calls are TRBV4-2 and TRBJ2-3; 8 positions match TRBD2. With 0 bases clipped from V and 6 bases from J, the junction kept 2 bases outside the gene matches. Germline CDR1 reads LGHNA; CDR2 reads YNFKEQ. The length of the CDR3 is 14 residues. CDR3 sequence reads: CASSQEPSGDTQYF. The CDR3 DNA follows: TGTGCCAGCAGCCAAGAGCCTAGCGGGGATACGCAGTATTTT.

There are many counts of this clonotype. V is TRBV10-3 and J is TRBJ2-3; 10 nucleotides align to TRBD2. Germline CDR1 and CDR2: ENHRY and SYGVKD. The CDR3 length is 16 residues. V lost 3 bases to trimming and J lost 0 bases; unmatched junction nucleotides: 3. CDR3 region: CAISDPLAGSTDTQYF. In nucleotides, the CDR3 is TGTGCCATCAGTGACCCACTAGCGGGGAGCACAGATACGCAGTATTTT.

The table lists this clonotype with many counts. This sequence joins TRBV4-1 and TRBJ2-1; D possibly corresponds to TRBD1 (7 bases). Germline lookup yields CDR1 MGHRA and CDR2 YSYEKL. The V end lost 3 bases, the J end lost 7 bases, and 16 bases lay between the germline ends. The CDR3 runs 15 residues. In nucleotides, the CDR3 is TGCGCCAGCAGCCACTCAGGGGGGATCAAAAATGAGCAGTTCTTC. This encodes CASSHSGGIKNEQFF.